A selection of T cell receptor beta chains follows, all from one sample in a study of T cells in Graves' hyperthyroidism and ophthalmopathy. MiXCR, applied by TCRdb to the multiplex PCR reads, yields one record per CDR3 protein. The sample holds more than 500,000 distinct CDR3 sequences, around 15% seen once. The material sequenced was blood. The receptors shown here come from a woman aged 25 to 39 with Graves' ophthalmopathy. The CDR3 runs from the conserved cysteine through the conserved F or W. The D gene is left open where the match is weak. Clone size is not always given. Where it is, it says once, few, many or a class for expanded clones.

d_gene	j_gene	abundance	v_gene	CDR3aa	CDR3nt
TRBD2	TRBJ2-3	.	TRBV28	CAGGYQTSGKDTQYF	TGTGCCGGGGGATATCAGACTAGCGGGAAGGATACGCAGTATTTT
.	TRBJ2-3	few	TRBV7-2	CASSLKTGRGDTQYF	TGTGCCAGCAGCTTAAAAACGGGCCGAGGGGATACGCAGTATTTT
.	TRBJ2-2	many	TRBV30	CAWRLATGELFF	TGTGCCTGGAGACTAGCCACCGGGGAGCTGTTTTTT
TRBD2	TRBJ2-1	few	TRBV6-2/TRBV6-3	CASSYGGTSGYNEQFF	TGTGCCAGCAGTTACGGAGGGACTAGCGGCTACAATGAGCAGTTCTTC
.	TRBJ2-2	many	TRBV5-1	CASSLGVSADTGELFF	TGCGCCAGCAGCTTGGGGGTTAGCGCGGATACCGGGGAGCTGTTTTTT
.	TRBJ2-7	many	TRBV11-2	CASSPTGLGYEQYF	TGTGCCAGCAGCCCAACAGGGTTAGGCTACGAGCAGTACTTC
.	TRBJ2-3	many	TRBV7-2	CASSLSRGGRPGTDTQYF	TGTGCCAGCAGCTTATCCCGAGGTGGGAGGCCGGGCACAGATACGCAGTATTTT
.	TRBJ2-1	once	TRBV19	CASSIGQSSYNEQFF	TGTGCCAGTAGTATCGGCCAAAGCTCCTACAATGAGCAGTTCTTC
.	TRBJ1-5	.	TRBV11-2	CASSLTGYNQPQHF	TGTGCCAGCAGCCTTACAGGGTACAATCAGCCCCAGCATTTT
TRBD1	TRBJ1-1	.	TRBV19	CASSIPPDRVNTEAFF	TGTGCCAGTAGTATCCCCCCGGACAGGGTGAACACTGAAGCTTTCTTT
TRBD1	TRBJ2-4	.	TRBV12-3/TRBV12-4	CASSEDRELYF	TGTGCCAGCAGCGAGGACAGGGAACTGTACTTC
TRBD2	TRBJ2-3	.	TRBV5-1	CASSLVSSGRALTDTQYF	TGCGCCAGCAGCTTGGTCTCTAGCGGGAGGGCCCTCACAGATACGCAGTATTTT
TRBD1	TRBJ2-2	.	TRBV4-1	CASRTTGQGLSGELFF	TGCGCCAGCAGGACAACGGGACAGGGATTATCCGGGGAGCTGTTTTTT
.	TRBJ2-2	many	TRBV7-2	CASSFNGGELFF	TGTGCCAGCAGCTTTAATGGCGGGGAGCTGTTTTTT
.	TRBJ2-5	.	TRBV30	CAWTPGTIGETQYF	TGTGCCTGGACCCCAGGGACCATCGGAGAGACCCAGTACTTC
.	TRBJ2-1	few	TRBV6-2/TRBV6-3	CASSYPRGTYNEQFF	TGTGCCAGCAGTTACCCCCGGGGGACCTACAATGAGCAGTTCTTC
.	TRBJ1-2	.	TRBV20-1	CSARDLAGAGDGYTF	TGCAGTGCTAGAGACCTTGCGGGGGCTGGGGACGGCTACACCTTC
.	TRBJ1-1	many	TRBV10-1	CASSEGGSTEAFF	TGCGCCAGCAGTGAGGGAGGTTCCACTGAAGCTTTCTTT
.	TRBJ2-2	many	TRBV2	CASSEAAASPGELFF	TGTGCCAGCAGTGAAGCGGCAGCGAGTCCCGGGGAGCTGTTTTTT
.	TRBJ2-1	many	TRBV7-9	CASSKTEGANNSYNEQFF	TGTGCCAGCAGTAAGACAGAGGGCGCGAACAACTCCTACAATGAGCAGTTCTTC
.	TRBJ1-6	.	TRBV7-2	CASSLGGGTSPLHF	TGTGCCAGCAGCTTAGGGGGGGGCACTTCACCCCTCCACTTT
TRBD1	TRBJ2-5	few	TRBV27	CASSLLGGTGCFLGQETQYF	TGTGCCAGCAGTTTATTGGGCGGGACAGGGTGTTTCTTGGGCCAAGAGACCCAGTACTTC
.	TRBJ1-2	.	TRBV29-1	CSVVVGVSGYTF	TGCAGCGTCGTGGTGGGGGTTTCCGGCTACACCTTC
.	TRBJ1-2	few	TRBV20-1	CSASEQGLLYGYTF	TGCAGTGCTAGTGAGCAGGGGTTATTGTATGGCTACACCTTC
.	TRBJ2-2	many	TRBV30	CAWSVRAGLNTGELFF	TGTGCCTGGAGTGTACGGGCAGGACTTAACACCGGGGAGCTGTTTTTT
.	TRBJ1-2	.	TRBV27	CASRERWGSGYTF	TGTGCCAGCAGGGAGAGGTGGGGGTCTGGCTACACCTTC
TRBD2	TRBJ2-1	many	TRBV9	CASSVGGGSYNEQFF	TGTGCCAGCAGCGTAGGCGGGGGATCCTACAATGAGCAGTTCTTC
TRBD2	TRBJ2-3	many	TRBV10-3	CATLLAGADTQYF	TGTGCCACCCTACTAGCGGGAGCAGATACGCAGTATTTT
.	TRBJ1-1	many	TRBV28	CASSKGWSTEAFF	TGTGCCAGCAGTAAGGGATGGAGCACTGAAGCTTTCTTT
.	TRBJ2-1	once	TRBV5-1	CASAASGSALSDEQFF	TGCGCCAGCGCAGCTTCGGGATCAGCCCTTAGCGATGAGCAGTTCTTC
.	TRBJ1-2	many	TRBV7-3	CASSLRDGEGYTF	TGTGCCAGCAGCTTAAGAGACGGGGAAGGCTACACCTTC
.	TRBJ1-1	few	TRBV30	CAWDLSVNTEAFF	TGTGCCTGGGACCTATCGGTCAACACTGAAGCTTTCTTT
TRBD2	TRBJ2-2	few	TRBV6-1	CASSFLTSGTGELFF	TGTGCCAGCAGTTTCCTGACTAGCGGGACCGGGGAGCTGTTTTTT
.	TRBJ1-5	.	TRBV9	CASSLHGAKTQHF	TGTGCCAGCAGCCTACACGGCGCTAAGACGCAGCATTTT
.	TRBJ2-2	few	TRBV15	CATSSFERTGELFF	TGTGCCACCAGCAGTTTTGAGCGTACCGGGGAGCTGTTTTTT
.	TRBJ1-5	few	TRBV12-3/TRBV12-4	CASSLIGGSNQPQHF	TGTGCCAGCAGCCTAATCGGGGGTAGCAATCAGCCCCAGCATTTT
TRBD2	TRBJ2-5	few	TRBV6-1	CASSPGGGLDETQYF	TGTGCCAGCAGCCCGGGCGGGGGGCTCGACGAGACCCAGTACTTC
.	TRBJ2-5	many	TRBV12-3/TRBV12-4	CASRTSEETQYF	TGTGCCAGCAGGACTAGTGAAGAGACCCAGTACTTC
.	TRBJ2-3	many	TRBV28	CASSPAERRTDTQYF	TGTGCCAGCAGCCCGGCGGAGCGGCGCACAGATACGCAGTATTTT
.	TRBJ2-6	many	TRBV11-2	CASSLRGLANSGANVLTF	TGTGCCAGCAGCTTAAGAGGTCTAGCCAACTCTGGGGCCAACGTCCTGACTTTC
.	TRBJ2-7	many	TRBV5-1	CASRELTGEQYF	TGCGCCAGCAGGGAACTCACGGGGGAGCAGTACTTC
TRBD1	TRBJ1-4	.	TRBV18	CASSREPGQPKKLFF	TGTGCCAGCTCACGGGAACCGGGACAGCCCAAAAAACTGTTTTTT
TRBD1	TRBJ2-1	few	TRBV28	CASSYNPGQYNEQFF	TGTGCCAGCAGTTATAATCCGGGACAGTACAATGAGCAGTTCTTC
.	TRBJ2-5	.	TRBV11-2	CASSYPRQKETQYF	TGTGCCAGCAGCTACCCGCGACAGAAAGAGACCCAGTACTTC
.	TRBJ2-2	few	TRBV6-2/TRBV6-3	CASTEGPGELFF	TGTGCCAGCACCGAAGGCCCCGGGGAGCTGTTTTTT
.	TRBJ2-5	many	TRBV20-1	CSASGQGRRGTQYF	TGCAGTGCTAGCGGTCAGGGGCGGCGGGGGACCCAGTACTTC
TRBD1	TRBJ2-7	.	TRBV7-2	CASSPWTGAHEQYF	TGTGCCAGCAGCCCATGGACAGGGGCCCACGAGCAGTACTTC
.	TRBJ2-7	few	TRBV29-1	CSVELGAYEQYF	TGCAGCGTTGAACTGGGGGCCTACGAGCAGTACTTC
.	TRBJ1-1	many	TRBV7-8	CASSKEGGRTAEAFF	TGTGCCAGCAGCAAAGAGGGGGGGCGTACGGCTGAAGCTTTCTTT
.	TRBJ2-3	many	TRBV20-1	CSRQDGSSADTQYF	TGCAGTCGTCAGGACGGGAGTTCTGCAGATACGCAGTATTTT
.	TRBJ2-7	many	TRBV7-2	CASSNPGEATYEQYF	TGTGCCAGCAGTAATCCCGGCGAAGCCACCTACGAGCAGTACTTC
.	TRBJ1-5	few	TRBV15	CATSRVRSPAQPQHF	TGTGCCACCAGCAGAGTAAGATCCCCCGCTCAGCCCCAGCATTTT
TRBD2	TRBJ2-5	many	TRBV30	CAWSLGDYQETQYF	TGTGCCTGGAGTTTAGGGGACTATCAAGAGACCCAGTACTTC